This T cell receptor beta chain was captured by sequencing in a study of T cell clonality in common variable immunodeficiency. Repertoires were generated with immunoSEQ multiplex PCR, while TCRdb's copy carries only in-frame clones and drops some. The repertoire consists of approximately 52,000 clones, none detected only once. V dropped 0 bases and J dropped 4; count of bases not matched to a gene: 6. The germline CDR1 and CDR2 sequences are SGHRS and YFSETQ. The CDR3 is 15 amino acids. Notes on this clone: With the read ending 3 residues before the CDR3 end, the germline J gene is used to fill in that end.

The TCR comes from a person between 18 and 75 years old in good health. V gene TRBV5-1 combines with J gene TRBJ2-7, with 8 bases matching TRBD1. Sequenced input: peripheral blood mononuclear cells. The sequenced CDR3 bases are TGCGCCAGCAGCTTGGTCCAGGGGGCTGGGTACGAG. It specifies CASSLVQGAGYE. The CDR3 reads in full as CASSLVQGAGYEQYF.